This TCR beta chain was recorded in a study of CD8 T cells in Susac syndrome. Concerning this clonotype itself: Its antigen is not identified.

Germline V gene data show CDR1 as SGDLS and CDR2 as YYNGEE. The CDR3 covers 17 residues. V was pared by 0 bases and J by 7 bases, with 22 bases between. Overall study results and limits: In total CD8+ repertoires, 15 to 20 Susac-specific public clones were found, and CD8+ TEMRA repertoires had about five.

Random hexamers were used to reverse transcribe about 0.45 to 1 ug of RNA. TCRdb re-called the immunoSEQ multiplex PCR reads through MiXCR, storing one row per CDR3 protein. The repertoire holds under 200,000 distinct CDR3 sequences, with around 95% as singletons. Sequenced input: CD8+ T cells from PBMCs. The receptor was isolated from a human donor with Susac syndrome. The V and J genes are TRBV9 and TRBJ1-2; D is unclear. CDR3: CASSVGVGPEIPGGYTF. In nucleotides, the CDR3 is TGTGCCAGCAGCGTAGGCGTAGGCCCTGAGATCCCTGGTGGCTACACCTTC. Looking up the rest from reference TRBV9 and TRBJ1-2 gives the full variable domain: DSGVTQTPKHLITATGQRVTLRCSPRSGDLSVYWYQQSLDQGLQFLIQYYNGEERAKGNILERFSAQQFPDLHSELNLSSLELGDSALYFCASSVGVGPEIPGGYTFGSGTRLTVV.